The 5 T cell receptor beta chains below all came from one sample that was sequenced in a study of OX40 agonist ivuxolimab in advanced cancers. Clones were sequenced by immunoSEQ multiplex PCR, and TCRdb holds only the in-frame ones, with some missing. The sample has under 85,000 clones, around 80% seen once; the top ten hold roughly 4.7%. The sequences come from CD4+ or CD8+ T cells sorted from blood, collected in a trial of the OX40 agonist ivuxolimab. Every receptor here comes from an adult with an advanced solid tumor such as melanoma, head and neck, liver or kidney cancer.

The gene calls are TRBV19 and TRBJ1-1; maybe TRBD1 (5 bases). Trimming shortened V by 5 bases and J by 0 bases, and 10 bases separated the two germline ends. There are 14 residues in the CDR3. Germline loops: CDR1 LNHDA, CDR2 SQIVND (reference sequence). The CDR3 spells CASSRLGVNTEAFF. The CDR3 region has the DNA TGTGCCAGTAGTCGCCTGGGGGTGAACACTGAAGCTTTCTTT.

The V gene is TRBV9, the J gene TRBJ2-2; weak D call: TRBD1 (5 bases). The length of the CDR3 is 14 residues. CDR1 and CDR2 (germline): SGDLS, YYNGEE. The V end lost 0 bases, the J end lost 4 bases, and 7 bases lay between the germline ends. In DNA, the CDR3 is TGTGCCAGCAGCGTAGGGGGCTCCACCGGGGAGCTGTTTTTT. It encodes CASSVGGSTGELFF. Full variable domain (rest looked up from reference TRBV9 and TRBJ2-2): DSGVTQTPKHLITATGQRVTLRCSPRSGDLSVYWYQQSLDQGLQFLIQYYNGEERAKGNILERFSAQQFPDLHSELNLSSLELGDSALYFCASSVGGSTGELFFGEGSRLTVL.

This clone has only a few counts. The gene calls are TRBV2 and TRBJ2-5; D is unresolved. V was shortened by 11 bases and J by 0 bases, with 13 bases between the two germline ends. Germline V lookup: CDR1 SNHLY, CDR2 FYNNEI. The CDR3 sequence is 13 residues long. As DNA, the CDR3 is TGTGCCTGCGCATTAGGTTACCAAGAGACCCAGTACTTC. It is translated as CACALGYQETQYF.

The CDR3 DNA reads TGTGCCAGCAGAGGCGGGGGCTATGGCTACACCTTC. Amino acids: CASRGGGYGYTF. This rearrangement joins TRBV2 to TRBJ1-2, with a possible D match to TRBD1 (5 bases). Germline CDR1 SNHLY, CDR2 FYNNEI. The CDR3 consists of 12 residues. The ends were cut back, 6 bases at V and 4 bases at J, with 9 bases in the middle.

J is TRBJ1-5 and V is TRBV6-1; D possibly corresponds to TRBD1 (6 bases). The ends were cut back, 6 bases at V and 0 bases at J, with 6 bases in the middle. The CDR3 totals 13 residues. Germline V lookup: CDR1 MNHNS, CDR2 SASEGT. The DNA of the CDR3 is TGTGCCAGCAGGACAGGTAGCAATCAGCCCCAGCATTTT. Translated: CASRTGSNQPQHF.